The source of this TCR beta chain is a study of regulatory T cells in long-lasting Graves disease. Time point given: newly diagnosed GD, antithyroid drugs for less than 3 months. The TCR library was prepared using RNA isolated from PBMCs. This clonotype has a count of ten or more. Germline-derived CDR1 and CDR2 are SGHDT and YYEEEE. J gave up 9 bases and V 4 bases, and 7 bases lay outside the gene matches. This CDR3 contains 14 residues. Arm-PCR of CDR3 regions and iRepertoire HTBI primers were used to build TCR beta libraries. Each CDR3 protein is one row after TCRdb ran MiXCR on the multiplex PCR reads. The data show more than 450,000 distinct CDR3 sequences, 12% seen once. These same records also appear under a second study, on T cells in Graves' hyperthyroidism and ophthalmopathy.

The sequence derives from a woman aged 25 to 39 with Graves disease. Sequencing was performed on peripheral blood mononuclear cells (PBMCs), taken at new diagnosis, from a patient treated with antithyroid drugs. This chain connects TRBV5-6 to TRBJ1-5; 10 nucleotides agree with TRBD1. The chain's CDR3 is CASSPDRGRGPQHF. The CDR3, as DNA: TGTGCCAGCAGCCCCGACAGGGGGCGCGGGCCCCAGCATTTT.